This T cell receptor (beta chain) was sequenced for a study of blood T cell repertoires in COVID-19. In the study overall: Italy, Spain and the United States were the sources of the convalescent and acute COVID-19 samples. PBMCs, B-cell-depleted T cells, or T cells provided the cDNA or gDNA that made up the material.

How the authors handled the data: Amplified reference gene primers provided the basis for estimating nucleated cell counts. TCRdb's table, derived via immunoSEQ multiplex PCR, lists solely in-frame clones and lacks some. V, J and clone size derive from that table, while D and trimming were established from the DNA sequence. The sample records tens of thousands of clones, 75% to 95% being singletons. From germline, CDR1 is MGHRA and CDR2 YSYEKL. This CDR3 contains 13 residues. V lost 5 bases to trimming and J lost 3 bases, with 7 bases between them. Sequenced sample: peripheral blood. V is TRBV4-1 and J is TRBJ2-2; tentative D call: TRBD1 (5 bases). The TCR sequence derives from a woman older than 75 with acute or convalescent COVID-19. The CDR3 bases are TGCGCCAGCAGCTTCAGGGACACCGGGGAGCTGTTTTTT. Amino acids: CASSFRDTGELFF.